The present T cell receptor beta chain was sequenced within a study of T cells in Graves' hyperthyroidism and ophthalmopathy. The CDR3 regions of TCR beta were amplified from RNA transcripts. An initial round of RT-PCR targeting the TCR CDR3 relied on the HTBI primer set. TCRdb re-called the multiplex PCR reads through MiXCR, storing one row per CDR3 protein. This table holds approximately 590,000 distinct CDR3 sequences, under 60% found once. Hyperthyroidism, newly diagnosed and lasting under 2 months, affected patients aged 18 to 65. General study results and limits: Blood samples included most of the expanded thyroid clonotypes exceeding 0.001.

As regards this clonotype: Its cognate antigen is unknown.

Germline V gene data show CDR1 as SEHNR and CDR2 as FQNEAQ (reference sequence). This CDR3 region has 16 residues. After removal of 1 base from V and 4 bases from J, the junction contained 2 bases not matched to a gene. The sequence derives from a woman younger than 35 with Graves' hyperthyroidism. The sample comprised peripheral blood or thyroid tissue (not recorded which). The chain joins TRBV7-9 to TRBJ2-5; 14 bases are a match to TRBD2. CDR3 in amino acids: CASSLEGTSGRETQYF. DNA of the CDR3: TGTGCCAGCAGCTTAGAGGGGACTAGCGGGAGAGAGACCCAGTACTTC.